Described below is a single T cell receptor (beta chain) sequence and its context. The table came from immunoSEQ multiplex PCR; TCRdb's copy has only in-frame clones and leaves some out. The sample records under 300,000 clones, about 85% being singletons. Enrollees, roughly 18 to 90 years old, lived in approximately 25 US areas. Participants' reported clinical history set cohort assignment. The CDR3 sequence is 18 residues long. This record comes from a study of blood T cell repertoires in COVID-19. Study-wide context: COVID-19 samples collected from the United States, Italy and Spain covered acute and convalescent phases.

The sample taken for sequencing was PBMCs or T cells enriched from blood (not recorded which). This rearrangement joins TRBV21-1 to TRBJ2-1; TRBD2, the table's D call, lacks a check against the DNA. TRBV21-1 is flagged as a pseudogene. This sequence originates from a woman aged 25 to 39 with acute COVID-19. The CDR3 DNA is TGTGCCAGCAGCAATTGGTCCGTAGGGGGGGCTTCCTACAATGAGCAGTTCTTC. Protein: CASSNWSVGGASYNEQFF.